Following are 24 T cell receptor beta chains from one sample sequenced in a study of STAT5B mutations in CD4+ large granular lymphocyte leukemia. Assay: immunoSEQ multiplex PCR; the TCRdb copy retains only in-frame clones and omits some. The profile shows about 21,000 clones, about three quarters of them singletons. The sample consisted of CD4+ T cells from blood buffy coats. These receptors were collected from a human donor in good health.

The chain has TRBV6-5 and TRBJ2-5, with D hard to call. The germline CDR1 and CDR2 sequences are MNHEY and SVGAGI. This CDR3 contains 10 residues. Trimming shortened V by 8 bases and J by 5 bases, and 6 bases separated the two germline ends. DNA for the CDR3: TGTGCCAGCGGCGAGGAGACCCAGTACTTC. Amino acid sequence: CASGEETQYF.

This chain links TRBV7-6 with TRBJ1-3; 8 bases line up with TRBD1. This CDR3 has 17 residues. The germline V gene encodes CDR1 SGHVS and CDR2 FNYEAQ. V lost 5 bases, J lost 0 bases, and 9 bases stayed unmatched. CDR3 amino acids: CASSPGATGGSGNTIYF. CDR3 in DNA: TGTGCCAGCAGCCCAGGCGCAACAGGGGGCTCTGGAAACACCATATATTTT.

V and J are TRBV6-1 and TRBJ2-7; the D is unclear. The V gene's germline CDR1 is MNHNS and CDR2 SASEGT. This CDR3 comprises 14 residues. The V gene lost 2 bases and the J gene lost 2 bases, with 10 bases spanning the gap. The DNA for the CDR3 is TGTGCCAGCAGTGAAATGTACGGAGCCTACGAGCAGTACTTC. Translation gives CASSEMYGAYEQYF.

J is TRBJ1-5 and V is TRBV7-2, with D hard to call. The germline gives CDR1 SGHTA, CDR2 FQGNSA. The germline V and J ends were trimmed by 7 bases and 0 bases, with 7 bases remaining between them. CDR3 length: 13 residues. DNA of the CDR3: TGTGCCAGCACCCTGAATAGCAATCAGCCCCAGCATTTT. Residues: CASTLNSNQPQHF.

This rearrangement joins TRBV7-9 to TRBJ2-5, with a possible D match to TRBD1 (6 bases). CDR1 and CDR2 (germline): SEHNR, FQNEAQ (reference sequence). This CDR3 comprises 16 residues. V lost 8 bases and J 2 bases, leaving 21 bases between the germline ends. CDR3 DNA sequence: TGTGCCAGCGTCATTCGTGGGGGCCTTAGTCAAGAGACCCAGTACTTC. Translation gives CASVIRGGLSQETQYF.

This rearrangement joins TRBV7-2 to TRBJ2-1, with unresolved D. This CDR3 contains 11 residues. V lost 2 bases, J lost 10 bases, and 6 bases lay in between. CDR1 and CDR2 (germline): SGHTA, FQGNSA. The CDR3 region is CASSLYEEQFF. CDR3 DNA: TGTGCCAGCAGCTTATATGAAGAGCAGTTCTTC.

The chain carries TRBV25-1 and TRBJ2-4; either TRBD1 or TRBD2 may supply D (5 bases each). Trimming took off 3 bases at V and 5 bases at J, with 17 bases between the two ends. CDR1 is MGHDK, CDR2 SYGVNS, per germline. The length of the CDR3 is 16 residues. The CDR3 loop is CASSESRAGTQNIQYF. CDR3 nucleotides: TGTGCCAGCAGTGAGAGCCGGGCAGGGACCCAAAACATTCAGTACTTC.

CDR3: CASSDQTYEQYF. CDR3 nucleotides: TGTGCCAGCAGTGACCAGACCTACGAGCAGTACTTC. The chain employs TRBV6-1 and TRBJ2-7; D is uncertain. CDR1 and CDR2 (germline): MNHNS, SASEGT. This CDR3 is built from 12 residues. Trimming stripped 3 bases from V and 2 bases from J, with 5 bases between.

This sequence joins TRBV19 and TRBJ1-1; 7 nucleotides agree with TRBD1. This CDR3 is built from 14 residues. Germline V gene data show CDR1 as LNHDA and CDR2 as SQIVND (reference sequence). With 11 bases clipped from V and 6 bases from J, the junction kept 15 bases outside the gene matches. This CDR3 is CASLPGQDRSEAFF. The CDR3, as DNA: TGTGCCTCCCTTCCCGGACAGGACAGGTCTGAAGCTTTCTTT.

The rearrangement joins TRBV10-2 to TRBJ1-1; the D gene is possibly TRBD1 (5 bases). Looked up from germline, CDR1 is WSHSY and CDR2 is SAAADI. The ends were cut back, 4 bases at V and 4 bases at J, with 13 bases in the middle. This CDR3 comprises 14 residues. CDR3 region: CASSVGALGTEAFF. The CDR3 DNA follows: TGCGCCAGCAGTGTTGGGGCCTTGGGCACTGAAGCTTTCTTT.

The V gene is TRBV5-6, the J gene TRBJ2-7; D is ambiguous. The germline V gene has CDR1 SGHDT and CDR2 YYEEEE. CDR3 length: 12 residues. The germline V and J ends were trimmed by 2 bases and 1 base, with 4 bases remaining between them. The CDR3 protein is CASSLQSYEQYF. CDR3 bases: TGTGCCAGCAGCTTACAGTCCTACGAGCAGTACTTC.

This sequence joins TRBV7-2 and TRBJ1-1; possibly TRBD1 for D (6 bases). The germline gives CDR1 SGHTA, CDR2 FQGNSA. This CDR3 is built from 15 residues. V shed 1 base and J shed 2 bases, with 11 bases lying between them. The CDR3 loop is CASSLGPGANTEAFF. The CDR3 DNA follows: TGTGCCAGCAGCTTAGGTCCGGGGGCAAACACTGAAGCTTTCTTT. The variable domain in full, completed from reference TRBV7-2 and TRBJ1-1, reads GAGVSQSPSNKVTEKGKDVELRCDPISGHTALYWYRQSLGQGLEFLIYFQGNSAPDKSGLPSDRFSAERTGGSVSTLTIQRTQQEDSAVYLCASSLGPGANTEAFFGQGTRLTVV.

V is TRBV13 and J is TRBJ2-3; no firm D call. There are 16 residues in the CDR3. CDR1 is PRHDT and CDR2 is FYEKMQ in the germline V gene (reference sequence). V lost 3 bases, J lost 0 bases, and 13 bases lay in between. In DNA, the CDR3 is TGTGCCAGCAGCTTCACCTCTCCGGGCAGCACAGATACGCAGTATTTT. This codes for CASSFTSPGSTDTQYF. Looking up the rest from reference TRBV13 and TRBJ2-3 gives the full variable domain: AAGVIQSPRHLIKEKRETATLKCYPIPRHDTVYWYQQGPGQDPQFLISFYEKMQSDKGSIPDRFSAQQFSDYHSELNMSSLELGDSALYFCASSFTSPGSTDTQYFGPGTRLTVL.

The chain combines TRBV12-2 with TRBJ1-4. TRBV12-2 is marked as a pseudogene. The CDR3 has 15 amino acids. DNA of the CDR3: TGTGCAAGTCGCCTCAGCCCTTTAGTTCGAGAAAAACTGTTTTTT. This gives the protein CASRLSPLVREKLFF.

The rearrangement links TRBV19 to TRBJ1-2, with D unresolved. The CDR3 is 13 amino acids. The V and J ends lost 1 base and 8 bases respectively, with 11 bases between them. Germline assignment: CDR1 LNHDA and CDR2 SQIVND (reference sequence). The CDR3 protein is CASSIVGQGGYTF. CDR3 sequence (DNA): TGTGCCAGTAGTATAGTTGGCCAAGGGGGCTACACCTTC.

This sequence joins TRBV7-2 and TRBJ2-3, with D maybe TRBD1 (7 bases). The CDR3 totals 15 residues. The V gene's germline CDR1 is SGHTA and CDR2 FQGNSA. Trimming took off 4 bases at V and 10 bases at J, with 21 bases between the two ends. CDR3 sequence (DNA): TGTGCCAGCAGCTCCCCAGGGGGGTTGAGTGCGGCGCAGTATTTT. Protein sequence: CASSSPGGLSAAQYF.

The chain combines TRBV5-4 with TRBJ1-3; D gene unclear. Germline V gene lookup returns CDR1 SGHNT and CDR2 YYREEE (reference sequence). V was clipped by 0 bases and J by 0 bases, with 7 bases between them. The CDR3 sequence is 15 residues long. The CDR3 DNA reads as TGTGCCAGCAGCTTGGGCCCGAACTCTGGAAACACCATATATTTT. This sequence encodes CASSLGPNSGNTIYF.

This clone was observed once. The V gene is TRBV4-3, the J gene TRBJ2-4; TRBD1 is a possible D gene (5 bases). The germline V gene has CDR1 LGHNA and CDR2 YSLEER. The ends were cut back, 1 base at V and 0 bases at J, with 22 bases in the middle. The CDR3 is 20 residues long. CDR3 region: CASSQGWPPGGAIAKNIQYF. The CDR3 nucleotides are TGCGCCAGCAGCCAAGGTTGGCCACCCGGTGGGGCCATAGCCAAAAACATTCAGTACTTC.

V is TRBV5-1 and J is TRBJ1-1; TRBD1 aligns across 7 bases. V lost 4 bases and J lost 4; bases outside the gene matches: 10. The CDR3 has 15 residues. Germline-derived CDR1 and CDR2 are SGHRS and YFSETQ. CDR3 in DNA: TGCGCCAGCAGCCCCAATTCAGGGGGAAGCACTGAAGCTTTCTTT. It codes for CASSPNSGGSTEAFF.

This clone was counted only a few times. This chain links TRBV5-1 with TRBJ1-1; maybe TRBD1 (6 bases). The CDR3 has 13 residues. Germline CDR1 SGHRS, CDR2 YFSETQ. The V gene lost 2 bases and the J gene lost 8 bases, with 13 bases spanning the gap. The CDR3 nucleotides are TGCGCCAGCAGCTTCTTAGGGACAACGGAAGCTTTCTTT. Translated: CASSFLGTTEAFF.

V usage is TRBV11-2 and J usage is TRBJ1-2, with TRBD1 matching over 8 bases. The V segment lost 1 base and the J segment 4 bases; nucleotides outside the gene matches: 5. Germline loops: CDR1 SGHAT, CDR2 FQNNGV. The CDR3 runs 15 residues. The CDR3 sequence is CASSLVSGGGYGYTF. Written as DNA, the CDR3 is TGTGCCAGCAGCTTAGTATCAGGGGGCGGCTATGGCTACACCTTC.

In regard to this clone: The junction departs from germline at one end; a sequencing error may be responsible. The sample carries other DNA sequences with the same CDR3. The rearrangement links TRBV2 to TRBJ2-7, with 7 bases lining up with TRBD1. The germline CDR1 and CDR2 sequences are SNHLY and FYNNEI. The CDR3 covers 13 residues. The CDR3 sequence is CASRDGQVGEQYF. The CDR3 region has the DNA TGTGCCAGCAGGGACGGACAGGTGGGGGAGCAGTACTTT.

This clone has a handful of counts. The CDR3 loop is CSASGSGGYNEQFF. The CDR3, as DNA: TGCAGCGCCTCGGGGAGCGGGGGTTACAATGAGCAGTTCTTC. The chain carries TRBV29-1 and TRBJ2-1; 8 nucleotides align to TRBD2. The germline CDR1 and CDR2 sequences are SQVTM and ANQGSEA. The CDR3 totals 14 residues. Trimming at V came to 7 bases and at J to 4 bases, leaving 9 bases not matched to a gene.

The chain has TRBV7-9 and TRBJ2-2; 10 bases align to TRBD1. Germline lookup yields CDR1 SEHNR and CDR2 FQNEAQ (reference sequence). Trimming took 1 base from V and 1 from J; bases not matched to a gene: 0. The CDR3 length is 16 residues. CDR3: CASSLGDRGNTGELFF. In DNA, the CDR3 is TGTGCCAGCAGCTTAGGGGACAGGGGGAACACCGGGGAGCTGTTTTTT.